A single sample is the source of the 28 T cell receptor beta chains below, sequenced in a study of blood T cell repertoires in COVID-19. Profiling relied on immunoSEQ multiplex PCR, and the TCRdb table lists in-frame clones only, not all of them. The sample includes around 140,000 clones, around 88% of them seen just once. The sample taken for sequencing was peripheral blood. These receptors came from a man aged 45 to 65 with active or convalescent COVID-19.

The CDR3 DNA follows: TGTGCCACCCTTCCCTCCCTTCCGGTTCCTCAGCCCCAGCATTTT. Protein product: CATLPSLPVPQPQHF. The chain recombines TRBV15 with TRBJ1-5; D gene uncertain. The V gene's germline CDR1 is LNHNV and CDR2 YYDKDF (reference sequence). Trimming took off 8 bases at V and 6 bases at J, with 20 bases between the two ends. The CDR3 loop spans 15 amino acids.

This sequence joins TRBV9 and TRBJ2-1; TRBD1 aligns across 9 bases. In germline, CDR1 is SGDLS, CDR2 YYNGEE. CDR3 size: 19 residues. V dropped 0 bases and J dropped 4; count of bases not matched to a gene: 14. Here the CDR3 DNA reads TGTGCCAGCAGCGTAGATTTGGTCAGGACAGGGGTGAAATACAATGAGCAGTTCTTC. It is translated as CASSVDLVRTGVKYNEQFF. The full variable domain, with the rest looked up from reference TRBV9 and TRBJ2-1, is DSGVTQTPKHLITATGQRVTLRCSPRSGDLSVYWYQQSLDQGLQFLIQYYNGEERAKGNILERFSAQQFPDLHSELNLSSLELGDSALYFCASSVDLVRTGVKYNEQFFGPGTRLTVL.

The rearrangement links TRBV18 to TRBJ2-2; 9 bases agree with TRBD1. With 3 bases clipped from V and 4 bases from J, the junction kept 3 bases outside the gene matches. CDR1 is KGHSH, CDR2 LQKENI, per germline. CDR3 length equals 15 residues. This CDR3 reads CASSPGTGSTGELFF. Here the CDR3 DNA reads TGTGCCAGCTCACCGGGGACAGGGAGCACCGGGGAGCTGTTTTTT.

This chain links TRBV3-1 (or the pseudogene TRBV3-2) with TRBJ1-1, with 7 bases that match TRBD1. V dropped 2 bases and J dropped 4; count of bases not matched to a gene: 10. The CDR3 is 16 residues long. CDR1 is LGHDT, CDR2 YNNKEL, per germline (reference sequence). This CDR3 reads CASSQRGPPRTTEAFF. The CDR3 nucleotides are TGTGCCAGCAGCCAAAGGGGGCCTCCCAGGACCACTGAAGCTTTCTTT.

The rearrangement joins TRBV7-9 to TRBJ2-5; the match to TRBD2 covers 7 bases. V was clipped by 1 base and J by 4 bases; unmatched bases: 3. Per the germline V gene, CDR1 is SEHNR and CDR2 is FQNEAQ (reference sequence). There are 14 residues in the CDR3. The CDR3 here is CASSLVGGGETQYF. CDR3 coding DNA: TGTGCCAGCAGCTTAGTAGGCGGGGGAGAGACCCAGTACTTC. Complete variable domain (other parts from reference TRBV7-9 and TRBJ2-5): DTGVSQNPRHKITKRGQNVTFRCDPISEHNRLYWYRQTLGQGPEFLTYFQNEAQLEKSRLLSDRFSAERPKGSFSTLEIQRTEQGDSAMYLCASSLVGGGETQYFGPGTRLLVL.

The chain joins TRBV28 to TRBJ1-4; TRBD1 matches at 8 bases. CDR3 length equals 17 residues. Looked up from germline, CDR1 is MDHEN and CDR2 is SYDVKM. V gave up 7 bases and J gave up 4 bases; unmatched junction bases: 14. In nucleotides, the CDR3 is TGTGCCAGCAAGCTACCCCGAGGACAGGGAGATAATGAAAAACTGTTTTTT. Translation gives CASKLPRGQGDNEKLFF.

The V gene is TRBV19, the J gene TRBJ2-2; TRBD2 matches 7 bases. Per the germline V gene, CDR1 is LNHDA and CDR2 is SQIVND (reference sequence). Trimming took 3 bases from V and 4 from J; bases not matched to a gene: 5. This CDR3 region has 15 residues. CDR3 amino acids: CASSIGGGTTGELFF. In DNA form, the CDR3 reads TGTGCCAGTAGTATTGGCGGGGGAACCACCGGGGAGCTGTTTTTT. Full variable domain (outside the CDR3, taken from reference TRBV19 and TRBJ2-2): DGGITQSPKYLFRKEGQNVTLSCEQNLNHDAMYWYRQDPGQGLRLIYYSQIVNDFQKGDIAEGYSVSREKKESFPLTVTSAQKNPTAFYLCASSIGGGTTGELFFGEGSRLTVL.

This chain connects TRBV10-3 to TRBJ1-2; a possible D gene is TRBD1 (6 bases). CDR3 length: 15 amino acids. In germline, CDR1 is ENHRY, CDR2 SYGVKD. The germline V and J ends were trimmed by 6 bases and 4 bases, with 18 bases remaining between them. The DNA of the CDR3 is TGTGCCATCAGATCGTTGGACAGTCCCGTCTATGGCTACACCTTC. It specifies CAIRSLDSPVYGYTF.

This clone was picked up a small number of times. V usage is TRBV13 and J usage is TRBJ2-7; 9 bases are shared with TRBD2. The V gene's germline CDR1 is PRHDT and CDR2 FYEKMQ (reference sequence). The CDR3 totals 16 residues. Trimming took 6 bases from V and 6 from J; bases not matched to a gene: 15. For the CDR3, the DNA is TGTGCCAGCAGGGAAGCGGGAGGACAACTTTTGTCCGAGCAGTACTTC. This translates into CASREAGGQLLSEQYF.

The chain employs TRBV9 and TRBJ2-3; D gene ambiguous. The CDR3 is 15 residues long. Germline V gene lookup returns CDR1 SGDLS and CDR2 YYNGEE. V was cut by 0 bases and J by 0 bases, with 8 bases left in between. DNA for the CDR3: TGTGCCAGCAGCGTAGAGTTGGCCAGCACAGATACGCAGTATTTT. As protein: CASSVELASTDTQYF.

The CDR3 region is CASSLVVAGGGTGELFF. CDR3 DNA: TGTGCCAGCAGCTTGGTGGTAGCGGGGGGAGGCACCGGGGAGCTGTTTTTT. This chain connects TRBV7-2 to TRBJ2-2; 10 nucleotides align to TRBD2. CDR3 length: 17 residues. Trimming removed 3 bases from V and 4 bases from J; junction bases left unmatched: 8. Germline-derived CDR1 and CDR2 are SGHTA and FQGNSA.

This rearrangement joins TRBV7-8 to TRBJ1-4; 10 nucleotides align to TRBD1. V dropped 5 bases and J dropped 6; count of bases not matched to a gene: 3. The CDR3 contains 14 residues. CDR1 and CDR2 from the germline V gene are SGHVS and FQNEAQ. As DNA, the CDR3 is TGTGCCAGCAGCGGACAGGGGGGGGATGAAAAACTGTTTTTT. This encodes CASSGQGGDEKLFF.

The genes are TRBV5-1 and TRBJ2-2, with 10 bases aligning to TRBD2. CDR3 length: 14 amino acids. From germline, CDR1 is SGHRS and CDR2 YFSETQ. Trimming removed 4 bases from V and 8 bases from J; junction bases left unmatched: 5. The CDR3 is CASSVATSGGELFF. Here the CDR3 DNA reads TGCGCCAGCAGCGTAGCGACTAGCGGGGGGGAGCTGTTTTTT.

This sequence joins TRBV5-1 and TRBJ2-1; 7 nucleotides line up with TRBD2. Germline assignment: CDR1 SGHRS and CDR2 YFSETQ. CDR3 length: 17 residues. The junction had 11 bases not matched to a gene; V was cut back by 0 bases and J by 5 bases. In DNA, the CDR3 is TGCGCCAGCAGCTTGGCCCGGGGGGATCTCAGGGACAATGAGCAGTTCTTC. Protein product: CASSLARGDLRDNEQFF.

The genes are TRBV27 and TRBJ2-7; D is perhaps TRBD1 (5 bases). V was cut by 3 bases and J by 3 bases, with 12 bases left in between. Germline V lookup: CDR1 MNHEY, CDR2 SMNVEV (reference sequence). The length of the CDR3 is 14 residues. CDR3 bases: TGTGCCAGCAGTTTGTTAGGGGCCGACTACGAGCAGTACTTC. This translates into CASSLLGADYEQYF.

The rearrangement joins TRBV3-1 (or the pseudogene TRBV3-2) to TRBJ2-7; TRBD1 agrees at 12 bases. The CDR3 sequence is 16 residues long. In germline, CDR1 is LGHDT, CDR2 YNNKEL (reference sequence). V lost 5 bases, J lost 7 bases, and 12 bases stayed unmatched. CDR3 amino acids: CASSENPGTGGREQYF. The CDR3 DNA is TGTGCCAGCAGCGAGAATCCCGGGACAGGGGGCAGGGAGCAGTACTTC.

This chain links TRBV12-3 or TRBV12-4 with TRBJ2-1, with D possibly TRBD2 on 5 matching bases. Between the trimmed V and J ends, which lost 4 bases and 4 bases, there was a span of 8 bases. The CDR3 consists of 13 residues. The CDR3 DNA reads TGTGCCAGCAGTTCACTAGTATACAATGAGCAGTTCTTC. Protein product: CASSSLVYNEQFF.

The genes are TRBV10-1 and TRBJ2-5; perhaps TRBD1 as D (5 bases). CDR3 length: 14 residues. V dropped 6 bases and J dropped 5 bases, with 16 bases sitting between them. Per germline, CDR1 WNHNN and CDR2 SYGVQD (reference sequence). This CDR3 reads CASSAGLQVETQYF. Written as DNA, the CDR3 is TGCGCCAGCAGCGCCGGCCTACAGGTTGAGACCCAGTACTTC.

The chain recombines TRBV4-1 with TRBJ2-5; 10 bases are a match to TRBD2. This CDR3 is 16 amino acids long. CDR1 is MGHRA, CDR2 YSYEKL, per germline. Losses at the gene ends were 1 base for V and 5 bases for J; bases not matched to a gene: 7. The CDR3 sequence: CASSQVISGGLETQYF. CDR3 coding DNA: TGCGCCAGCAGCCAAGTTATTAGCGGGGGGTTGGAGACCCAGTACTTC.

V is TRBV19 and J is TRBJ1-5, with a weak D call TRBD1 (6 bases). V lost 5 bases and J 3 bases, leaving 17 bases between the germline ends. The CDR3 extends over 16 amino acids. Per the germline V gene, CDR1 is LNHDA and CDR2 is SQIVND (reference sequence). CDR3 coding DNA: TGTGCCAGTAGTCCCCGGACAGAGGGACACAATCAGCCCCAGCATTTT. It encodes CASSPRTEGHNQPQHF.

This clone was detected only once. The CDR3 DNA is TGTGCCTGGAGTGTATTTACCCAGGTCGAGCAGTACTTC. Amino acid sequence: CAWSVFTQVEQYF. This chain uses TRBV30 with TRBJ2-7; no clear D. The germline gives CDR1 GTSNPN, CDR2 SVGIG (reference sequence). The V end was cut by 0 bases, the J end by 6 bases, with 12 bases between. The CDR3 totals 13 residues.

The rearrangement joins TRBV7-2 to TRBJ2-7; 8 bases fit TRBD1. Germline V gene lookup returns CDR1 SGHTA and CDR2 FQGNSA. There are 14 residues in the CDR3. Unmatched junction bases numbered 8, after V lost 5 bases and J lost 5 bases. CDR3 residues: CASSTPGQAHEQYF. The CDR3 nucleotides read TGTGCCAGCAGCACGCCGGGACAGGCCCACGAGCAGTACTTC.

This chain connects TRBV6-5 to TRBJ2-1; D perhaps matches TRBD1 (7 bases). The CDR3 consists of 14 residues. Germline loops: CDR1 MNHEY, CDR2 SVGAGI. Between the trimmed V and J ends, which lost 8 bases and 8 bases, there was a span of 19 bases. The chain's CDR3 is CASGIEPGGHEQFF. The CDR3 bases are TGTGCCAGCGGCATAGAACCAGGGGGGCATGAGCAGTTCTTC.

The chain links TRBV2 to TRBJ1-5; no firm D call. CDR3 length equals 13 residues. The V gene lost 4 bases and the J gene lost 3 bases, with 7 bases spanning the gap. Germline V gene data show CDR1 as SNHLY and CDR2 as FYNNEI. CDR3 protein: CASSAGFNQPQHF. The CDR3 coding sequence is TGTGCCAGCAGTGCGGGGTTCAATCAGCCCCAGCATTTT.

This chain joins TRBV27 and TRBJ1-2; maybe TRBD1 (5 bases). The V end was cut by 3 bases, the J end by 3 bases, with 11 bases between. This CDR3 spans 14 amino acids. CDR1 MNHEY and CDR2 SMNVEV come from the germline V gene (reference sequence). The CDR3 DNA reads as TGTGCCAGCAGTTTCAGGGTTCGGTACTATGGCTACACCTTC. Protein sequence: CASSFRVRYYGYTF.

The chain uses TRBV6-2 or TRBV6-3 and TRBJ1-2; D unclear. Germline CDR1 MNHEY, CDR2 SVGEGT. The CDR3 sequence is 13 residues long. V was cut by 6 bases and J by 4 bases, with 12 bases left in between. The CDR3 nucleotides read TGTGCCAGCAGCTCTAGCCCTCTCTATGGCTACACCTTC. Its protein product is CASSSSPLYGYTF.

The chain employs TRBV28 and TRBJ1-6, with D unresolved. Trimming stripped 2 bases from V and 10 bases from J, with 12 bases between. The CDR3 is made up of 14 amino acids. Germline assignment: CDR1 MDHEN and CDR2 SYDVKM. This chain's CDR3 is CASSLSQSRSPLHF. The CDR3 nucleotides are TGTGCCAGCAGTTTAAGTCAGTCAAGATCACCCCTCCACTTT. The whole variable domain, filled in from reference TRBV28 and TRBJ1-6, reads DVKVTQSSRYLVKRTGEKVFLECVQDMDHENMFWYRQDPGLGLRLIYFSYDVKMKEKGDIPEGYSVSREKKERFSLILESASTNQTSMYLCASSLSQSRSPLHFGNGTRLTVT.

The rearrangement links TRBV4-2 to TRBJ1-3; a possible D gene is TRBD1 (5 bases). This CDR3 is 14 amino acids long. Germline V gene data show CDR1 as LGHNA and CDR2 as YNFKEQ. V lost 0 bases and J lost 7, with 10 bases in between. Here the CDR3 reads CASSQESRGNTIYF. The CDR3 DNA reads TGTGCCAGCAGCCAAGAATCTCGGGGGAACACCATATATTTT.